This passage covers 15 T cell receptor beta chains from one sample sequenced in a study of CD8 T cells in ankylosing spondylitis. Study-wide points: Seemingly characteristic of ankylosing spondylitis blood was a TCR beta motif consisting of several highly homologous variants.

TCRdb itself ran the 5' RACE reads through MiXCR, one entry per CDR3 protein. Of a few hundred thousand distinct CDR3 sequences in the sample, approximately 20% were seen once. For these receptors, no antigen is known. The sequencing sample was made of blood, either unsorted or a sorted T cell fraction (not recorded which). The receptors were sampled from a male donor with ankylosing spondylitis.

Written as DNA, the CDR3 is TGCGCCAGCAGCTTGGAGACAGGGTATGGCTACACCTTC. Encoded protein: CASSLETGYGYTF. The chain combines TRBV5-1 with TRBJ1-2, with 7 bases aligning to TRBD1. The CDR3 runs 13 residues. Germline CDR1 is SGHRS and CDR2 is YFSETQ. With V trimmed by 0 bases and J by 5 bases, 1 base remained unmatched. The whole variable domain, filled in from reference TRBV5-1 and TRBJ1-2, reads KAGVTQTPRYLIKTRGQQVTLSCSPISGHRSVSWYQQTPGQGLQFLFEYFSETQRNKGNFPGRFSGRQFSNSRSEMNVSTLELGDSALYLCASSLETGYGYTFGSGTRLTVV.

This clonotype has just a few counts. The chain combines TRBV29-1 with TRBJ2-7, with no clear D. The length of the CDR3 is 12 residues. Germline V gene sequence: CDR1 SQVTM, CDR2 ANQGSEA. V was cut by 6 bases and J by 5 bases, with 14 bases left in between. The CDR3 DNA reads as TGCAGCGTCCGCGACTTGTTGCACGAGCAGTACTTC. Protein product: CSVRDLLHEQYF.

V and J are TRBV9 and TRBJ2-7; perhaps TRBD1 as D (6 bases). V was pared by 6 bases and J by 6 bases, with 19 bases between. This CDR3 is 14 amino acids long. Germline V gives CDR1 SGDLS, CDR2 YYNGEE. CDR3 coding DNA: TGTGCCAGCACCTCCTCGGGCAGGGGTGGCGAGCAGTACTTC. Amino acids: CASTSSGRGGEQYF.

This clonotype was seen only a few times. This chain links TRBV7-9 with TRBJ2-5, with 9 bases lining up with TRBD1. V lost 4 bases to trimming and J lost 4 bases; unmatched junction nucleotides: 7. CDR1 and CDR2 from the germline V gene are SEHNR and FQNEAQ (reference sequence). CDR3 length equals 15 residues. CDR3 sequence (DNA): TGTGCCAGCAGCTCCCGGACAGGGGTTCGAGAGACCCAGTACTTC. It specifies CASSSRTGVRETQYF.

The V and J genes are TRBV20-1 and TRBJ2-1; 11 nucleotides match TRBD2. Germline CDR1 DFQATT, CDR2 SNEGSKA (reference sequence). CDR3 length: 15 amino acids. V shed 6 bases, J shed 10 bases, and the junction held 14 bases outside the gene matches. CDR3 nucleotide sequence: TGCAGTGCCCCCGGGACTAGCGGAGACCAGGCAGAGCAGTTCTTC. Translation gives CSAPGTSGDQAEQFF.

Here the CDR3 DNA reads TGTGCCAGCAGCTTAGATGCAATTCTAGACTACAATGAGCAGTTCTTC. Its protein is CASSLDAILDYNEQFF. The genes are TRBV7-8 and TRBJ2-1; no reliable D call. The V end lost 1 base, the J end lost 3 bases, and 13 bases lay between the germline ends. Germline V lookup: CDR1 SGHVS, CDR2 FQNEAQ. CDR3 size: 16 residues.

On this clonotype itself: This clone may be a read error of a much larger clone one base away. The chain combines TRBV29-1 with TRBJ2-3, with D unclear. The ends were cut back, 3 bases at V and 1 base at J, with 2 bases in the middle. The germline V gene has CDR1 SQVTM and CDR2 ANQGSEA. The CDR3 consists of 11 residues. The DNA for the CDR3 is TGCAGCGTTGACGGCACAGATACGCAGTATTTT. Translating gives CSVDGTDTQYF.

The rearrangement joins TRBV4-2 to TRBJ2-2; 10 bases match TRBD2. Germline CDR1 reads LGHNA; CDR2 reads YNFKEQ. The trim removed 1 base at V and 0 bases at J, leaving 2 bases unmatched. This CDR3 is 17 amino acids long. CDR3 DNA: TGTGCCAGCAGCCAAGTCGGACTAGCGGCGAACACCGGGGAGCTGTTTTTT. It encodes CASSQVGLAANTGELFF.

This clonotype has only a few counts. The CDR3 reads CASSASSTDTQYF. The CDR3 DNA is TGTGCCAGCAGCGCATCCAGCACAGATACGCAGTATTTT. This sequence joins TRBV6-1 and TRBJ2-3; D gene unclear. V was shortened by 6 bases and J by 0 bases, with 7 bases between the two germline ends. The germline CDR1 and CDR2 sequences are MNHNS and SASEGT. The CDR3 contains 13 residues.

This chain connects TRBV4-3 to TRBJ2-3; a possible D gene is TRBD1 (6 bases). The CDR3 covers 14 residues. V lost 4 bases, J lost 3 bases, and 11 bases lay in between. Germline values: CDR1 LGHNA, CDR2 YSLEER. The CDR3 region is CASSLQQGTDTQYF. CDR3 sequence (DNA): TGCGCCAGCAGCCTACAACAGGGAACAGATACGCAGTATTTT.

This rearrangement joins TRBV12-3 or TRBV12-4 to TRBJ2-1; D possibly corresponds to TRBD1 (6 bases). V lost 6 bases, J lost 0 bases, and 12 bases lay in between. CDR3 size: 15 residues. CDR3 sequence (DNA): TGTGCCAGCAGCCCCGAACAGGGCTCCTACAATGAGCAGTTCTTC. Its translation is CASSPEQGSYNEQFF.

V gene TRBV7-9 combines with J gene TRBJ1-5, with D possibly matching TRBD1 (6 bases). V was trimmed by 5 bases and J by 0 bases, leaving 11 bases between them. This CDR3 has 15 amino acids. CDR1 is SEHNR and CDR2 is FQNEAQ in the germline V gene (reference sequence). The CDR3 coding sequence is TGTGCCAGCAGCGCGGACAGTTATAGCAATCAGCCCCAGCATTTT. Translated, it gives CASSADSYSNQPQHF.

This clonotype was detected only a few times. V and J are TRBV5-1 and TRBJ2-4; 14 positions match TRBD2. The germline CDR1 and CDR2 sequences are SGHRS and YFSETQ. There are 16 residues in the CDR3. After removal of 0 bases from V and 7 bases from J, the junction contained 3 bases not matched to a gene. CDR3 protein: CASSLGLAGGFNIQYF. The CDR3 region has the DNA TGCGCCAGCAGCTTGGGACTAGCGGGAGGGTTCAACATTCAGTACTTC.

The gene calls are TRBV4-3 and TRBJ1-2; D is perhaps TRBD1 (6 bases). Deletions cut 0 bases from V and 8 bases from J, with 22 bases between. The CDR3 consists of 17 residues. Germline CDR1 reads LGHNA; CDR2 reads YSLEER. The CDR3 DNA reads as TGCGCCAGCAGCCAAGAATTCTCCGGCGGGGGGCGATGGGGCTACACCTTC. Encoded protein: CASSQEFSGGGRWGYTF.

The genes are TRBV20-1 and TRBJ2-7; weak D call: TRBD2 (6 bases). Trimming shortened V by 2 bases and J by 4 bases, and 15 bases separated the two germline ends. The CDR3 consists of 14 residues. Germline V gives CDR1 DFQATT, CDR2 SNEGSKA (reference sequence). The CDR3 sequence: CSARRGTRLYEQYF. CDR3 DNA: TGCAGTGCTAGACGCGGGACTCGTCTGTACGAGCAGTACTTC.